The entry that follows covers one T cell receptor beta chain sequence. Antigen: not known. The PCR employed 60 Vbeta primers together with 13 Jbeta primers. Some clones are missing from TCRdb's copy, which holds only in-frame ones; the method was immunoSEQ multiplex PCR. Its table lists 80,000 to 100,000 clones. The source of the sample is a study of cytomegalovirus exposure and HLA in healthy donors. Whole-study findings and limits: It was confirmed in vitro that three of the CMV-associated chains were specific for CMV antigens.

The J segment lost 4 bases and the V segment lost 6 bases, leaving 21 bases of the junction unmatched. The CDR3 sequence is 19 residues long. The germline V gene encodes CDR1 SQVTM and CDR2 ANQGSEA. The clonotype was recovered from a man over 45 in good health and CMV-seronegative. Sequencing was done on a sample of PBMCs. The genes are TRBV29-1 and TRBJ1-3, with TRBD1 matching 10 bases. This CDR3 is CSVDLRDRGRAGSGNTIYF. CDR3 nucleotides: TGCAGCGTCGACCTCCGGGACAGGGGCCGCGCGGGTTCCGGAAACACCATATATTTT.